A single T cell receptor (beta chain) is shown here with its context. Its specificity is not known. The data were taken from a study of cytomegalovirus exposure and HLA in healthy donors. General study findings and limits: Most TCR sequences showed up rarely, but some public TCRs showed up in many donors.

Amplification used 60 Vbeta primers and 13 Jbeta primers. The assay was immunoSEQ multiplex PCR, and TCRdb's table has in-frame clones only and misses some. The sample holds 150,000 to 200,000 clones; over 75% are singletons and the top ten take more than 1.5%. Healthy bone marrow donors made up the donors. This CDR3 comprises 15 residues. Germline V gene sequence: CDR1 SGHTA, CDR2 FQGNSA. V trimming: 4 bases; J trimming: 6 bases; junction bases outside the gene matches: 6. The chain employs TRBV7-2 and TRBJ1-5; 10 bases line up with TRBD1. This TCR was sampled from a man aged 18 to 30 in good health and CMV-seronegative. Sequenced material: PBMCs. CDR3 coding DNA: TGTGCCAGCAGCTCGTCGACAGGGGGCAGTCAGCCCCAGCATTTT. This encodes CASSSSTGGSQPQHF.